The 3 T cell receptor beta chains in this list originate from one sample, sequenced in a study of blood T cells in healthy people across ages. Next came a second PCR, run for roughly 6 to 11 cycles, which used a sample-barcoded 5' primer along with a J-beta primer mix. TCRdb fed the 5' RACE reads into MiXCR, producing one record per CDR3 protein. The sample records around 800,000 distinct CDR3 sequences, about half being singletons. The sample taken for sequencing was blood. The source is a man aged 80 or over in good health.

This rearrangement joins TRBV7-9 to TRBJ2-5, with D unresolved. V was shortened by 7 bases and J by 7 bases, with 16 bases between the two germline ends. The CDR3 totals 13 residues. Per germline, CDR1 SEHNR and CDR2 FQNEAQ (reference sequence). The DNA for the CDR3 is TGTGCCAGCATCCTCCCACCCAGAGGGACCCAGTACTTC. It specifies CASILPPRGTQYF.

V gene TRBV5-1 combines with J gene TRBJ2-5, with D perhaps matching TRBD2 (5 bases). V was shortened by 4 bases and J by 5 bases, with 15 bases between the two germline ends. The CDR3 is 14 residues long. CDR1 and CDR2 (germline): SGHRS, YFSETQ. CDR3 DNA sequence: TGCGCCAGCAGCGTCGGAGGACTGGGGGAGACCCAGTACTTC. It specifies CASSVGGLGETQYF.

The chain recombines TRBV6-1 with TRBJ2-3, with TRBD2 identical over 12 bases. Germline-derived CDR1 and CDR2 are MNHNS and SASEGT. The CDR3 contains 15 residues. V trimming: 3 bases; J trimming: 8 bases; junction bases outside the gene matches: 6. The CDR3 DNA is TGTGCCAGCAGTGATCGGACTAGCGGGACGGGTACGCAGTATTTT. Translation gives CASSDRTSGTGTQYF.